The 28 T cell receptor beta chains below were found in one sample sequenced in a study of T cells after yellow fever vaccination. In TCRdb, the 5' RACE reads were re-called with MiXCR into one record per CDR3 protein. This sample has approximately 300,000 distinct CDR3 sequences; approximately 11% occur once, and the top ten carry about 3.3%. The sample here was CD4+ T cells sorted from PBMCs, taken 45 days after the yellow fever booster vaccination. These receptors all come from a man younger than 35 who received the YFV17D yellow fever vaccine.

This chain uses TRBV29-1 with TRBJ2-6, with no clear D. V shed 1 base and J shed 2 bases, with 6 bases lying between them. The CDR3 has 14 residues. CDR1 and CDR2 (germline): SQVTM, ANQGSEA. CDR3 sequence (DNA): TGCAGCGTTGAAGGTACGGCTGGGGCCAACGTCCTGACTTTC. Protein product: CSVEGTAGANVLTF.

The table lists this clonotype with a few counts. The genes are TRBV5-1 and TRBJ2-7; D gene ambiguous. This CDR3 is built from 13 residues. The germline V gene encodes CDR1 SGHRS and CDR2 YFSETQ. Trimming left V 3 bases short and J 0 bases short, with 7 bases between. CDR3 sequence: CASSSGYSYEQYF. CDR3 DNA: TGCGCCAGCAGCTCCGGTTACTCCTACGAGCAGTACTTC.

This clonotype was seen a few times. The gene calls are TRBV2 and TRBJ1-2, with 7 bases identical to TRBD1. CDR1 is SNHLY, CDR2 FYNNEI, per germline. The trim removed 9 bases at V and 4 bases at J, leaving 8 bases unmatched. The CDR3 has 13 residues. CDR3 amino acids: CASTDRPFYGYTF. The DNA for the CDR3 is TGTGCCAGTACGGACAGGCCATTCTATGGCTACACCTTC.

There are many counts of this clonotype. The chain is built from TRBV12-3 or TRBV12-4 and TRBJ2-1, with D unresolved. The CDR3 length is 14 residues. The V end was cut by 5 bases, the J end by 8 bases, with 16 bases between. CDR3 nucleotides: TGTGCCAGCAGTCACAGTCTTGGAATTGATGAGCAGTTCTTC. This translates into CASSHSLGIDEQFF.

J is TRBJ2-1 and V is TRBV3-1; D not resolved. V lost 2 bases and J 8 bases, leaving 13 bases between the germline ends. This CDR3 has 14 amino acids. Per germline, CDR1 LGHDT and CDR2 YNNKEL (reference sequence). In DNA, the CDR3 is TGTGCCAGCAGCCAAACATCGGACGCCGATGAGCAGTTCTTC. As protein: CASSQTSDADEQFF.

This clonotype was seen repeatedly, ten times or more. The chain uses TRBV5-1 and TRBJ2-2; D is perhaps TRBD2 (6 bases). The length of the CDR3 is 15 residues. Germline lookup yields CDR1 SGHRS and CDR2 YFSETQ. Trimming took off 4 bases at V and 3 bases at J, with 13 bases between the two ends. The CDR3 region has the DNA TGCGCCAGCAGCCGTGGGGGGATGGACACCGGGGAGCTGTTTTTT. Protein: CASSRGGMDTGELFF.

This clonotype was detected only a few times. V and J are TRBV6-5 and TRBJ1-1; 8 nucleotides line up with TRBD1. There are 14 residues in the CDR3. The germline CDR1 and CDR2 sequences are MNHEY and SVGAGI. V was pared by 2 bases and J by 1 base, with 0 bases of the junction left unmatched. For the CDR3, the DNA is TGTGCCAGCAGTTACGACAGGGGGAACACTGAAGCTTTCTTT. Amino acids: CASSYDRGNTEAFF.

The chain recombines TRBV3-1 with TRBJ2-3; D is perhaps TRBD2 (6 bases). There are 13 residues in the CDR3. The V and J ends lost 10 bases and 2 bases respectively, with 13 bases between them. The germline CDR1 and CDR2 sequences are LGHDT and YNNKEL (reference sequence). The CDR3 loop reads CATGRRATDTQYF. The CDR3 DNA reads TGTGCCACCGGGAGACGGGCCACAGATACGCAGTATTTT.

The J gene is TRBJ2-5, the V gene TRBV6-2 or TRBV6-3; D might be TRBD2 (5 bases). There are 14 residues in the CDR3. Per germline, CDR1 MNHEY and CDR2 SVGEGT. Deletions cut 4 bases from V and 13 bases from J, with 22 bases between. CDR3 amino acids: CASSSPPGGSSRYF. The CDR3 DNA reads as TGTGCCAGCAGTTCCCCTCCAGGAGGCTCGTCTAGGTACTTC.

This clonotype came up a few times. The chain employs TRBV6-2 or TRBV6-3 and TRBJ2-7; 9 nucleotides match TRBD1. The V gene end was trimmed by 6 bases and the J gene end by 0 bases; junction bases not matched to a gene: 12. This CDR3 contains 17 residues. The germline gives CDR1 MNHEY, CDR2 SVGEGT. As DNA, the CDR3 is TGTGCCAGCAGGTCCGGGACAGGGAGAATCCCCTCCTACGAGCAGTACGTC. Protein product: CASRSGTGRIPSYEQYV.

This clonotype came up many times. The chain employs TRBV5-6 and TRBJ1-2, with D uncertain. V lost 4 bases and J lost 7, with 17 bases in between. CDR3 length: 14 amino acids. CDR1 is SGHDT and CDR2 is YYEEEE in the germline V gene. The CDR3 protein is CASSLPPGKSGYTF. The CDR3 DNA reads TGTGCCAGCAGCCTTCCGCCGGGGAAGAGTGGCTACACCTTC.

This clonotype was seen a few times. This sequence joins TRBV4-2 and TRBJ2-2; D call uncertain. The V gene lost 0 bases and the J gene lost 5 bases, with 7 bases spanning the gap. The CDR3 has 14 residues. From germline, CDR1 is LGHNA and CDR2 YNFKEQ. Written as DNA, the CDR3 is TGTGCCAGCAGCCAAGACGAGGAAACCGGGGAGCTGTTTTTT. Translating it yields CASSQDEETGELFF.

This clonotype was observed at least ten times. This chain uses TRBV7-9 with TRBJ2-7; weak D call: TRBD2 (5 bases). The CDR3 is 14 residues long. Per germline, CDR1 SEHNR and CDR2 FQNEAQ (reference sequence). Trimming shortened V by 6 bases and J by 6 bases, and 18 bases separated the two germline ends. The CDR3: CASSTRGREREQYV. CDR3 bases: TGTGCCAGCAGTACCCGGGGTAGGGAACGCGAGCAGTACGTC.

This clonotype was detected a few times. This chain uses TRBV27 with TRBJ2-5; 12 nucleotides agree with TRBD2. Germline CDR1 MNHEY, CDR2 SMNVEV (reference sequence). The CDR3 is 17 amino acids. V lost 6 bases, J lost 1 base, and 9 bases stayed unmatched. The CDR3 protein is CASRSGLAGRAQETQYF. As DNA, the CDR3 is TGTGCCAGCAGATCGGGACTAGCGGGCCGGGCCCAAGAGACCCAGTACTTC.

This clonotype has a handful of counts. The chain links TRBV5-1 to TRBJ2-7; 7 bases align to TRBD2. The CDR3 loop spans 19 amino acids. The J segment lost 1 base and the V segment lost 0 bases, leaving 16 bases of the junction unmatched. Germline values: CDR1 SGHRS, CDR2 YFSETQ. The CDR3 spells CASSLGDLGGPGPSYEQYF. The CDR3 DNA sequence: TGCGCCAGCAGCTTGGGGGATTTGGGAGGGCCTGGGCCTTCCTACGAGCAGTACTTC.

This clonotype was observed many times. The rearrangement uses TRBV9 and TRBJ2-5, with TRBD2 matching over 9 bases. J lost 3 bases, V lost 2 bases, and 5 bases had no gene match. The CDR3 consists of 15 residues. The germline V gene encodes CDR1 SGDLS and CDR2 YYNGEE. The CDR3 here is CASSVGGGDEETQYF. The CDR3 bases are TGTGCCAGCAGCGTCGGCGGGGGGGATGAAGAGACCCAGTACTTC. Using reference TRBV9 and TRBJ2-5 for the parts outside the CDR3, the full variable domain is DSGVTQTPKHLITATGQRVTLRCSPRSGDLSVYWYQQSLDQGLQFLIQYYNGEERAKGNILERFSAQQFPDLHSELNLSSLELGDSALYFCASSVGGGDEETQYFGPGTRLLVL.

This clonotype was counted ten times or more. The gene calls are TRBV2 and TRBJ1-5, with D perhaps matching TRBD1 (6 bases). From germline, CDR1 is SNHLY and CDR2 FYNNEI. V dropped 3 bases and J dropped 5 bases, with 17 bases sitting between them. The CDR3 length is 16 residues. The DNA of the CDR3 is TGTGCCAGCAGTGATCCCGGACAGCGTCACCATCAGCCCCAGCATTTT. Translation: CASSDPGQRHHQPQHF. Filled out from reference TRBV2 and TRBJ1-5, the complete variable domain reads EPEVTQTPSHQVTQMGQEVILRCVPISNHLYFYWYRQILGQKVEFLVSFYNNEISEKSEIFDDQFSVERPDGSNFTLKIRSTKLEDSAMYFCASSDPGQRHHQPQHFGDGTRLSIL.

The rearrangement links TRBV27 to TRBJ2-3; D remains unclear. V shed 3 bases and J shed 3 bases, with 10 bases lying between them. The germline CDR1 and CDR2 sequences are MNHEY and SMNVEV (reference sequence). The CDR3 has 14 amino acids. Written as DNA, the CDR3 is TGTGCCAGCAGTTTCAGTTGGGTGACAGATACGCAGTATTTT. It is translated as CASSFSWVTDTQYF.

V is TRBV6-5 and J is TRBJ1-6; no firm D call. Looked up from germline, CDR1 is MNHEY and CDR2 is SVGAGI. This CDR3 is built from 15 residues. V was cut by 7 bases and J by 9 bases, with 19 bases left in between. The CDR3 region has the DNA TGTGCCAGCACCGAATCGCTGTTAGCCCCTTCACCCCTCCACTTT. It translates to CASTESLLAPSPLHF.

This clonotype was counted between two and nine times. V gene TRBV29-1 combines with J gene TRBJ2-6; D gene uncertain. Germline V lookup: CDR1 SQVTM, CDR2 ANQGSEA. CDR3 length equals 16 residues. Deletions cut 6 bases from V and 0 bases from J, with 15 bases between. The chain's CDR3 is CSVERRSNSGANVLTF. DNA for the CDR3: TGCAGCGTCGAACGAAGGAGTAACTCTGGGGCCAACGTCCTGACTTTC.

The chain joins TRBV28 to TRBJ2-1; no clear D. Per the germline V gene, CDR1 is MDHEN and CDR2 is SYDVKM. This CDR3 has 15 residues. With 5 bases removed from V and 9 bases from J, the gap between germline ends came to 20 bases. The CDR3 here is CASSQGDTFRIEQFF. In nucleotides, the CDR3 is TGTGCCAGCAGTCAAGGAGACACCTTTAGGATTGAGCAGTTCTTC.

The V call is TRBV5-5, the J call TRBJ1-3, with D uncertain. This CDR3 is 16 amino acids long. Trimming shortened V by 3 bases and J by 1 base, and 14 bases separated the two germline ends. CDR1 and CDR2 (germline): SGHKS, YYEKEE (reference sequence). The CDR3: CASSSGQPHSGNTIYF. The CDR3 DNA reads as TGTGCCAGCAGCTCCGGGCAGCCCCATTCTGGAAACACCATATATTTT.

This clonotype has just a few counts. V and J are TRBV7-9 and TRBJ2-1, with D possibly matching TRBD1 (5 bases). Per the germline V gene, CDR1 is SEHNR and CDR2 is FQNEAQ (reference sequence). The CDR3 runs 16 residues. V lost 4 bases and J lost 1, with 14 bases in between. As DNA, the CDR3 is TGTGCCAGCAGCTCATATATAGACAGTTCCTACAATGAGCAGTTCTTC. As protein: CASSSYIDSSYNEQFF.

This clonotype was recorded a few times. This chain connects TRBV6-1 to TRBJ2-5; TRBD1 matches at 7 bases. Looked up from germline, CDR1 is MNHNS and CDR2 is SASEGT. This CDR3 is 12 amino acids long. The trim removed 6 bases at V and 2 bases at J, leaving 0 bases unmatched. This CDR3 reads CASRGQQETQYF. In DNA form, the CDR3 reads TGTGCCAGCAGGGGACAGCAAGAGACCCAGTACTTC.

This clonotype was picked up a small number of times. The V and J genes are TRBV12-3 or TRBV12-4 and TRBJ2-3; a possible D gene is TRBD2 (7 bases). The V end lost 5 bases, the J end lost 2 bases, and 20 bases lay between the germline ends. There are 17 residues in the CDR3. CDR3 in DNA: TGTGCCAGCAGTACGCTCCGGGGGGCAACCCTCACAGATACGCAGTATTTT. It yields the protein CASSTLRGATLTDTQYF.

This clonotype was seen a few times. The chain employs TRBV2 and TRBJ2-1; the match to TRBD2 covers 10 bases. CDR3 length: 15 residues. CDR1 is SNHLY, CDR2 FYNNEI, per germline. Losses at the gene ends were 6 bases for V and 7 bases for J; bases not matched to a gene: 9. The DNA of the CDR3 is TGTGCCAGCAGCCGTCTAGCGGGGGTGGGGAATGAGCAGTTCTTC. Amino acid sequence: CASSRLAGVGNEQFF.

The chain carries TRBV5-4 and TRBJ2-5; possibly TRBD1 for D (6 bases). With 5 bases removed from V and 1 base from J, the gap between germline ends came to 12 bases. Per germline, CDR1 SGHNT and CDR2 YYREEE (reference sequence). CDR3 length equals 14 residues. CDR3 loop: CASRTTGLQETQYF. CDR3 nucleotide sequence: TGTGCCAGCAGAACGACAGGACTCCAAGAGACCCAGTACTTC. The full variable domain, its missing parts supplied by reference TRBV5-4 and TRBJ2-5, is ETGVTQSPTHLIKTRGQQVTLRCSSQSGHNTVSWYQQALGQGPQFIFQYYREEENGRGNFPPRFSGLQFPNYSSELNVNALELDDSALYLCASRTTGLQETQYFGPGTRLLVL.

The rearrangement joins TRBV11-2 to TRBJ1-3; D is perhaps TRBD1 (6 bases). This CDR3 contains 16 residues. Germline V gene sequence: CDR1 SGHAT, CDR2 FQNNGV. V was shortened by 1 base and J by 2 bases, with 12 bases between the two germline ends. CDR3 sequence reads: CASSLVGRQAGNTIYF. CDR3 nucleotide sequence: TGTGCCAGCAGCTTAGTAGGTCGACAGGCTGGAAACACCATATATTTT.